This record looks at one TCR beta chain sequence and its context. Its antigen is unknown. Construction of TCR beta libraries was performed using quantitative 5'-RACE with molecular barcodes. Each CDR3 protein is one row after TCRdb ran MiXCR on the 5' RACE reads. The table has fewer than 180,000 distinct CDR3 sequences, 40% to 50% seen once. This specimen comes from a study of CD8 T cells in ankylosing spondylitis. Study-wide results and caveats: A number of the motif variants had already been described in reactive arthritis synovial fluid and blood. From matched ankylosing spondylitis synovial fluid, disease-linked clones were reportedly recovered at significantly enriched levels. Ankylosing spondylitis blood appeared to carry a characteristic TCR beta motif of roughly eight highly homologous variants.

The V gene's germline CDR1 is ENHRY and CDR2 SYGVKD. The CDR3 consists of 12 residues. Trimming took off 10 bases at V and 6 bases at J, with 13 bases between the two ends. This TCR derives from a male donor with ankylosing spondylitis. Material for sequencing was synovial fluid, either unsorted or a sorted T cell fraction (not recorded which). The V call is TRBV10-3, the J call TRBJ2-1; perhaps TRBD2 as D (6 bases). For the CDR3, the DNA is TGTGCCACCTGGGGGGACCGCAATGAGCAGTTCTTC. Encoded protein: CATWGDRNEQFF.